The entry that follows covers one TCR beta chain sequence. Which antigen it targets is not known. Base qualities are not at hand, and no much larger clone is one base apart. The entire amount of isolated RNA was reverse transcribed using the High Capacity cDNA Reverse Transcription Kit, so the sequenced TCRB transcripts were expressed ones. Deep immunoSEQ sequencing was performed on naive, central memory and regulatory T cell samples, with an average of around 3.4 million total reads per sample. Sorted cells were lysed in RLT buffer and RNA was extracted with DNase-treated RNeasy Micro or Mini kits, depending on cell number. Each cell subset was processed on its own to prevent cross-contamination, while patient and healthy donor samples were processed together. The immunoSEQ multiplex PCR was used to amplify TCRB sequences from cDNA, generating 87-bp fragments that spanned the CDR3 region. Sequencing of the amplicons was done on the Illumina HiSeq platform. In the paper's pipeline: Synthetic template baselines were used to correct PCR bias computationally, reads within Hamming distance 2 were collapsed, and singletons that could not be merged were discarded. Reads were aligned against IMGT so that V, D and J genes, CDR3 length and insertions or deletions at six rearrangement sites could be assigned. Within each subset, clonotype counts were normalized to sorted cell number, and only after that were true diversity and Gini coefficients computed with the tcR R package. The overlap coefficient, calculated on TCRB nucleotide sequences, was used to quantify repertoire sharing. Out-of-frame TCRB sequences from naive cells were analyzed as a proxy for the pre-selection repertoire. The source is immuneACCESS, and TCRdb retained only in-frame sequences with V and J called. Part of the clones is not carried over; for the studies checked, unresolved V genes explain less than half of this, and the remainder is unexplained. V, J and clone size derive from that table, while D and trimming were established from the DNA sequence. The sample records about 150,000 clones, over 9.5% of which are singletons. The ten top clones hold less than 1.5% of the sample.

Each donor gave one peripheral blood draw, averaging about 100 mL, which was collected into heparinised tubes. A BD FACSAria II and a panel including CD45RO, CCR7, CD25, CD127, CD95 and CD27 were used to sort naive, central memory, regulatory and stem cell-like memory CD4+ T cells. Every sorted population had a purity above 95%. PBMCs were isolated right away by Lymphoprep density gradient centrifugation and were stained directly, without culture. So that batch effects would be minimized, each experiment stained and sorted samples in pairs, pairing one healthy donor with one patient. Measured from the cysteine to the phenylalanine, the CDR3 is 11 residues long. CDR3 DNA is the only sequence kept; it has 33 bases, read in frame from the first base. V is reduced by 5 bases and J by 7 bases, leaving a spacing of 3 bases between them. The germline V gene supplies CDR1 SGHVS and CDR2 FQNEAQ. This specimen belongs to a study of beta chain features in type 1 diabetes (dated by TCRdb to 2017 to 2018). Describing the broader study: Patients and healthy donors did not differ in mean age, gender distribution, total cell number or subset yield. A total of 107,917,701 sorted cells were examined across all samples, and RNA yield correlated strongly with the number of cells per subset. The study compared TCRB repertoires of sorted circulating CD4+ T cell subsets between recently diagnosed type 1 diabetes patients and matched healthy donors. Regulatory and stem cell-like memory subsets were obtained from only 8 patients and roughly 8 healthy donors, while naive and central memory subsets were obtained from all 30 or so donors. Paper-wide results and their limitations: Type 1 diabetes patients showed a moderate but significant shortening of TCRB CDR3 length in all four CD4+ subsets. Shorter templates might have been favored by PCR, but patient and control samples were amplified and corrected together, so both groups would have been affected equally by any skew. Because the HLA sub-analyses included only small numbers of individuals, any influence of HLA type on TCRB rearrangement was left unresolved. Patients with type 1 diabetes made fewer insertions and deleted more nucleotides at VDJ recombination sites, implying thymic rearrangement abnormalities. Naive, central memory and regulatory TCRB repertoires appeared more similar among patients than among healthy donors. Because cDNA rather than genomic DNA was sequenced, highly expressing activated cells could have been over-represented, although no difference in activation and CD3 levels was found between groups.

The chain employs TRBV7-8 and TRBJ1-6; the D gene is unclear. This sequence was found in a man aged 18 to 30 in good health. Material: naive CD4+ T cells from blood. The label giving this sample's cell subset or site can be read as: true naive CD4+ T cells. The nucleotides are TGTGCCAGCAGCCTCAATTCACCCCTCCACTTT. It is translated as CASSLNSPLHF.